Listed here is a single TCR beta chain. This entry is derived from a study of blood T cell repertoires in COVID-19. Study overall: Spain, Italy and the United States supplied samples that represented acute and convalescent COVID-19. Nucleic acid was either cDNA or gDNA, and it came from T cells, B-cell-depleted T cells, or PBMCs.

In the original analysis: Estimated nucleated cell counts came from reference gene primer amplification. Clones were read by immunoSEQ multiplex PCR, and TCRdb kept only the in-frame ones, dropping some. V, J and clone size reflect that table, while D and trimming were determined from the DNA. The sample contains about 59,000 clones, about 73% of which appear only once. The trim removed 3 bases at V and 7 bases at J, leaving 5 bases unmatched. The CDR3 runs 13 residues. Germline V gene lookup returns CDR1 SGHRS and CDR2 YFSETQ. The sequence came from a woman between 65 and 79 years old with acute or convalescent COVID-19. Sample: peripheral blood. The chain employs TRBV5-1 and TRBJ1-2, with TRBD1 matching 8 bases. The CDR3 spells CASSWTGIGGYTF. The CDR3 nucleotides are TGCGCCAGCAGCTGGACAGGGATCGGTGGCTACACCTTC.